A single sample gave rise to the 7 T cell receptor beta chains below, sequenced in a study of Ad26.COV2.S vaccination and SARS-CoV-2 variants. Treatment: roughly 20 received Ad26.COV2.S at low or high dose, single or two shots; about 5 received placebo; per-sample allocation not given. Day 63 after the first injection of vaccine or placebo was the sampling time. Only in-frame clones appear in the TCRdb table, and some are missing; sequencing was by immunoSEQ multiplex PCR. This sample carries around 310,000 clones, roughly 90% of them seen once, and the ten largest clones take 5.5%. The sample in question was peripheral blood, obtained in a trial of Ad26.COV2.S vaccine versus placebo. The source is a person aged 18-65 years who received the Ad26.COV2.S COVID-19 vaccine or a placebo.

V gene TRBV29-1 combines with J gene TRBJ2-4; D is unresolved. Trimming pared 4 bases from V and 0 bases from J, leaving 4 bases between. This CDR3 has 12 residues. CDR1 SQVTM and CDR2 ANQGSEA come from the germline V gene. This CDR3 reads CSVAEAKNIQYF. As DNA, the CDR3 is TGCAGCGTTGCTGAAGCCAAAAACATTCAGTACTTC.

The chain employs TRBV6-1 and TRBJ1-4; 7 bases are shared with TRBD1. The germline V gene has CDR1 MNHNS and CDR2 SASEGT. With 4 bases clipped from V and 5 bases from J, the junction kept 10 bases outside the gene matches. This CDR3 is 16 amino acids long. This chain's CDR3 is CASSAVLGQINEKLFF. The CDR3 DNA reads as TGTGCCAGCAGTGCTGTCTTGGGACAGATAAATGAAAAACTGTTTTTT.

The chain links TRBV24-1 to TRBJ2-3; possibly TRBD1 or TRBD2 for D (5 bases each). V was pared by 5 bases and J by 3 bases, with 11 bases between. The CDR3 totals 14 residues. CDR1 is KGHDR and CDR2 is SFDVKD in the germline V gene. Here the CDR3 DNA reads TGTGCCACCAGTGCAGGGTGGAGGACAGATACGCAGTATTTT. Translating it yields CATSAGWRTDTQYF.

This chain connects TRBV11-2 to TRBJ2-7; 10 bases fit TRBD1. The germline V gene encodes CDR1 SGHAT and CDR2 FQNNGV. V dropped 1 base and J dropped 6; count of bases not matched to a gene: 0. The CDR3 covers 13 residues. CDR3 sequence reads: CASSLGTGGEQYV. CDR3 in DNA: TGTGCCAGCAGCTTAGGGACAGGGGGCGAGCAGTACGTC.

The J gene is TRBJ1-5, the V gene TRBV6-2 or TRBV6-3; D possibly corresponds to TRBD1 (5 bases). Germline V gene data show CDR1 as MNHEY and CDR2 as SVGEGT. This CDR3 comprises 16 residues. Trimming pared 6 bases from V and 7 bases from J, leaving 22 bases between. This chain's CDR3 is CASSLPAGGKGQPQHF. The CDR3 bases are TGTGCCAGCAGCCTCCCCGCGGGGGGGAAAGGGCAGCCCCAGCATTTT.

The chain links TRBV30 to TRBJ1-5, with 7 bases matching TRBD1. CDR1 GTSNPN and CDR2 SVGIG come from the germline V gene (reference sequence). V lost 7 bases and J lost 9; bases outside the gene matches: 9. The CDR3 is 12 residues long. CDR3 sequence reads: CALGQPAGPQHF. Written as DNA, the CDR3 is TGTGCCTTGGGACAGCCCGCGGGGCCCCAGCATTTT.

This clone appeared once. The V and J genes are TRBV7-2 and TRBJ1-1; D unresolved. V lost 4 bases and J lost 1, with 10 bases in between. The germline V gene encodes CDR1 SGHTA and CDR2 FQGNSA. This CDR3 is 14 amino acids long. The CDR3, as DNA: TGTGCCAGCAGCTGGGGTACCAAGAACACTGAAGCTTTCTTT. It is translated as CASSWGTKNTEAFF.